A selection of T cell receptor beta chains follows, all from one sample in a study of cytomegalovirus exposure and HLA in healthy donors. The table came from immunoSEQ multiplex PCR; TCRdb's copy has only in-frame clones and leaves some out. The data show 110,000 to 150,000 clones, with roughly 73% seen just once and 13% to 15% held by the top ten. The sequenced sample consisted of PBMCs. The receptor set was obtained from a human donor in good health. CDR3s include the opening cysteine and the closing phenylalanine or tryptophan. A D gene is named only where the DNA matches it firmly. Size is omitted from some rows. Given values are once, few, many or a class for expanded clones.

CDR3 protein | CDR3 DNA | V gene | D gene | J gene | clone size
CASSFGTAVYEQYF | TGTGCCAGCAGCTTCGGGACAGCCGTCTACGAGCAGTACTTC | TRBV5-6 | TRBD1 | TRBJ2-7 | few
CASSLLAGKAYNEQFF | TGTGCCAGCAGCCTACTAGCGGGCAAAGCCTACAATGAGCAGTTCTTC | TRBV5-4 | TRBD2 | TRBJ2-1 | NA
CASRASGKTGELFF | TGTGCCAGCAGGGCTTCAGGGAAGACCGGGGAGCTGTTTTTT | TRBV6-1 | NA | TRBJ2-2 | once
CASRTGEDSYEQYF | TGTGCCAGCAGGACAGGCGAAGATTCGTACGAGCAGTACTTC | TRBV6-4 | NA | TRBJ2-7 | NA
CASSLAGQGFNEQYF | TGTGCCAGCAGTCTAGCGGGACAGGGGTTCAACGAGCAGTACTTC | TRBV28 | NA | TRBJ2-7 | NA
CASRPQGVNTEAFF | TGTGCCAGTAGGCCCCAGGGGGTGAACACTGAAGCTTTCTTT | TRBV19 | TRBD1 | TRBJ1-1 | once
CSVGQYSNQPQHF | TGCAGCGTGGGACAGTATAGCAATCAGCCCCAGCATTTT | TRBV29-1 | TRBD1 | TRBJ1-5 | NA
CASSGGQGADTQYF | TGTGCCAGCAGTGGAGGACAGGGGGCAGATACGCAGTATTTT | TRBV2 | TRBD1 | TRBJ2-3 | NA
CASSTTGADSGNTIYF | TGTGCCAGCAGCACGACAGGGGCCGACTCTGGAAACACCATATATTTT | TRBV7-9 | TRBD1 | TRBJ1-3 | few
CASNSGGDYEQYF | TGTGCCAGCAATAGCGGGGGAGACTACGAGCAGTACTTC | TRBV6-1 | TRBD2 | TRBJ2-7 | NA
CASSLNGGYQETQYF | TGCGCCAGCAGCCTGAACGGGGGATACCAAGAGACCCAGTACTTC | TRBV5-1 | NA | TRBJ2-5 | NA
CAISGAGRENTGELFF | TGTGCCATCAGCGGAGCGGGAAGGGAGAACACCGGGGAGCTGTTTTTT | TRBV10-3 | TRBD2 | TRBJ2-2 | NA
CASSFERAVGSPLHF | TGTGCCAGCAGTTTCGAGAGGGCCGTGGGTTCACCCCTCCACTTT | TRBV28 | NA | TRBJ1-6 | NA
CASSEGGGIYGYTF | TGTGCCAGCAGTGAAGGGGGCGGGATATATGGCTACACCTTC | TRBV6-1 | NA | TRBJ1-2 | NA
CAISLTSGSTGELFF | TGTGCCATCAGTTTGACTAGCGGCTCCACCGGGGAGCTGTTTTTT | TRBV10-3 | TRBD2 | TRBJ2-2 | NA
CASSYPREGAEEQYF | TGTGCCAGCAGTTACCCCCGGGAGGGGGCGGAGGAGCAGTACTTC | TRBV6-5 | NA | TRBJ2-7 | NA
CAWKGTVRSEQFF | TGTGCCTGGAAAGGGACAGTGCGGAGTGAGCAGTTCTTC | TRBV30 | TRBD1 | TRBJ2-1 | NA
CAWSVSGGSLSPPQFF | TGTGCCTGGAGTGTTTCAGGGGGCTCGTTGTCCCCTCCCCAGTTCTTC | TRBV30 | TRBD1 | TRBJ2-1 | NA
CASSLVSGTPIYGYTF | TGTGCCAGCAGCTTAGTCTCCGGGACACCAATCTATGGCTACACCTTC | TRBV11-2 | NA | TRBJ1-2 | few
CASSAKGVNIHNEQFF | TGTGCCAGCAGCGCAAAGGGGGTTAATATACACAATGAGCAGTTCTTC | TRBV9 | NA | TRBJ2-1 | NA
CASSWDRDTEAFF | TGTGCCAGCAGCTGGGACAGGGACACTGAAGCTTTCTTT | TRBV7-9 | TRBD1 | TRBJ1-1 | few
CASSKYIPRATDTQYF | TGTGCCAGCAGCAAATACATCCCTAGAGCCACAGATACGCAGTATTTT | TRBV21-1 | NA | TRBJ2-3 | NA
CASSVGLAGRNEQFF | TGTGCCAGCAGCGTAGGGCTAGCGGGAAGGAATGAGCAGTTCTTC | TRBV9 | TRBD2 | TRBJ2-1 | NA
CASSYSPAWEAFF | TGTGCCAGCAGTTACTCGCCGGCCTGGGAGGCTTTCTTT | TRBV6-6 | NA | TRBJ1-1 | few
CASSAPPQGAGGYTF | TGTGCCAGCAGTGCCCCGCCGCAGGGGGCTGGAGGCTACACCTTC | TRBV2 | TRBD1 | TRBJ1-2 | NA
CASSVGQGVNQPQHF | TGTGCCAGCAGCGTAGGGCAGGGGGTCAATCAGCCCCAGCATTTT | TRBV9 | TRBD1 | TRBJ1-5 | NA
CASSLGDLANGGELFF | TGTGCCAGTAGTCTCGGAGATCTAGCGAATGGCGGGGAGCTGTTTTTT | TRBV19 | NA | TRBJ2-2 | NA
CASRGTDRGQLRPGTDTQYF | TGCGCCAGCAGGGGAACCGACAGGGGGCAGTTAAGACCCGGCACAGATACGCAGTATTTT | TRBV5-1 | TRBD1 | TRBJ2-3 | NA
CASSSPFGSSGFQFF | TGTGCCAGCAGCTCCCCCTTCGGGTCTAGCGGGTTTCAGTTCTTC | TRBV5-4 | TRBD2 | TRBJ2-1 | NA
CASSVLRTGETQYF | TGTGCCAGCAGTGTCCTCAGGACAGGAGAGACCCAGTACTTC | TRBV2 | TRBD1 | TRBJ2-5 | few
CASSLVPQGEAFF | TGTGCCAGCAGCTTAGTTCCGCAGGGTGAAGCTTTCTTT | TRBV7-2 | NA | TRBJ1-1 | NA